The 32 T cell receptor beta chains presented below share a single source sample, sequenced in a study of vaccination and CD4 T cells after COVID-19. CD4+ T cells that had been cultured provided DNA sequenced with the Oncomine TCR Beta short-read assay. MiXCR was run by TCRdb on the PCR reads, yielding one entry per CDR3 protein. The sample includes thousands of distinct CDR3 sequences, roughly 22% seen only once; the top ten take roughly three fifths. These receptors have no identified antigens. The treatment denotes: approximately 9-day PBMC culture with coronavirus spike peptide pools or control peptides (ViraFEST assay). The specimen was CD4+ T cells from blood, cultured in vitro, collected after SARS-CoV-2 vaccination. These receptors originate from a human donor who had recovered from COVID-19.

This chain joins TRBV7-9 and TRBJ2-1; 13 positions match TRBD2. The CDR3 loop spans 18 amino acids. CDR1 SEHNR and CDR2 FQNEAQ come from the germline V gene (reference sequence). Trimming took 8 bases from V and 8 from J; bases not matched to a gene: 18. The DNA of the CDR3 is TGTGCCAGCCGGCCTTCCGCCAGAACTAGCGGGGGGGCCGATGAGCAGTTCTTC. Amino acid sequence: CASRPSARTSGGADEQFF.

Comments on this clonotype: This may stem from a read error, because a much larger clone lies one nucleotide away. The genes are TRBV24-1 and TRBJ2-7; D might be TRBD1 (5 bases). CDR1 and CDR2 from the germline V gene are KGHDR and SFDVKD. The CDR3 length is 12 residues. The CDR3 coding sequence is TGTGCCACCAGTGACGGACACTACGAGCAGCACTTC. Its protein is CATSDGHYEQHF.

In this sample, this clonotype turned up a few times. The genes are TRBV5-4 and TRBJ1-2; D unclear. The CDR3 length is 15 residues. The V end was cut by 0 bases, the J end by 8 bases, with 17 bases between. The V gene's germline CDR1 is SGHNT and CDR2 YYREEE (reference sequence). The CDR3 sequence: CASSLVPSEVYGYTF. The CDR3 nucleotides read TGTGCCAGCAGCTTGGTCCCCAGTGAGGTCTACGGCTACACCTTC.

This chain uses TRBV19 with TRBJ1-2; D gene unclear. Between the trimmed V and J ends, which lost 6 bases and 3 bases, there was a span of 11 bases. Germline V gene data show CDR1 as LNHDA and CDR2 as SQIVND (reference sequence). This CDR3 contains 13 residues. The DNA for the CDR3 is TGTGCCAGTAGAGCCGGTCTCTACTATGGCTACACCTTC. Protein product: CASRAGLYYGYTF. Complete variable domain (other parts from reference TRBV19 and TRBJ1-2): DGGITQSPKYLFRKEGQNVTLSCEQNLNHDAMYWYRQDPGQGLRLIYYSQIVNDFQKGDIAEGYSVSREKKESFPLTVTSAQKNPTAFYLCASRAGLYYGYTFGSGTRLTVV.

This clonotype was detected many times. The chain links TRBV20-1 to TRBJ2-3; 10 nucleotides align to TRBD2. Trimming removed 6 bases from V and 5 bases from J; junction bases left unmatched: 11. CDR1 is DFQATT, CDR2 SNEGSKA, per germline (reference sequence). This CDR3 contains 15 residues. The CDR3 DNA sequence: TGCAGTGCCGGCCTAGCGGGGGCGCCCCAAGATACGCAGTATTTT. Its translation: CSAGLAGAPQDTQYF.

This clonotype was seen a few times. The chain links TRBV6-1 to TRBJ1-2; 7 positions agree with TRBD1. Germline-derived CDR1 and CDR2 are MNHNS and SASEGT. CDR3 size: 15 residues. The ends lost 7 bases at V and 7 bases at J; junction bases unmatched: 15. The CDR3 loop is CASTRGGSAIFGYTF. For the CDR3, the DNA is TGTGCCAGCACCAGGGGGGGCAGTGCTATATTTGGCTACACCTTC.

To note about this clonotype: Possible read error: a much larger clone is one base away. This chain uses TRBV4-1 with TRBJ2-7; either TRBD1 or TRBD2 may fit D (5 bases each). Germline assignment: CDR1 MGHRA and CDR2 YSYEKL. This CDR3 comprises 12 residues. The CDR3 is CTSSRPGPEQYF. The CDR3 nucleotides are TGCACCAGCAGCCGCCCGGGGCCCGAGCAGTACTTC.

This clonotype was detected a few times. The gene calls are TRBV5-4 and TRBJ2-5; TRBD1 matches at 8 bases. The junction had 10 bases not matched to a gene; V was cut back by 4 bases and J by 5 bases. The CDR3 is 15 residues long. CDR1 and CDR2 (germline): SGHNT, YYREEE (reference sequence). The CDR3: CASSHGTGAGETQYF. DNA for the CDR3: TGTGCCAGCAGCCACGGGACAGGCGCTGGGGAGACCCAGTACTTC.

A few counts support this clonotype. This chain uses TRBV29-1 with TRBJ2-7; 8 positions agree with TRBD1. J was trimmed by 6 bases and V by 3 bases; bases with no gene match: 7. Germline V gene lookup returns CDR1 SQVTM and CDR2 ANQGSEA. There are 13 residues in the CDR3. CDR3 amino acids: CSVEFGTGGEQYF. As DNA, the CDR3 is TGCAGCGTTGAGTTTGGGACAGGAGGCGAGCAGTACTTC.

As for this clonotype: This could be a read error, since a much larger clone is one nucleotide away. The V gene is TRBV6-4, the J gene TRBJ1-1; the match to TRBD1 covers 7 bases. With V trimmed by 7 bases and J by 0 bases, 2 bases remained unmatched. The CDR3 spans 13 residues. Germline V gives CDR1 MRHNA, CDR2 SNTAGT. Here the CDR3 DNA reads TGTGCCAGCAATGGGACAGTGAACACTGAAGCTTTCTTT. Translating gives CASNGTVNTEAFF.

This clonotype has only a few counts. The J gene is TRBJ1-1, the V gene TRBV6-1; 12 bases map to TRBD1. This CDR3 is 15 amino acids long. Germline trimming cut 6 bases from V and 6 bases from J; bases unmatched to any gene: 8. CDR1 and CDR2 (germline): MNHNS, SASEGT. The CDR3 sequence is CASRPGTGGAAEAFF. In nucleotides, the CDR3 is TGTGCCAGCAGGCCCGGGACAGGGGGCGCGGCTGAAGCTTTCTTT.

This clonotype was counted many times. The chain uses TRBV4-2 and TRBJ1-2, with D perhaps TRBD1 (6 bases). The CDR3 contains 14 residues. The germline CDR1 and CDR2 sequences are LGHNA and YNFKEQ. The V gene lost 4 bases and the J gene lost 5 bases, with 14 bases spanning the gap. As DNA, the CDR3 is TGTGCCAGCAGCCGGGGGCGGAGGGGTTATGGCTACACCTTC. This gives the protein CASSRGRRGYGYTF.

This clonotype has a handful of counts. The rearrangement links TRBV19 to TRBJ1-2; D perhaps matches TRBD1 (6 bases). Trimming took off 8 bases at V and 6 bases at J, with 16 bases between the two ends. The CDR3 is made up of 13 amino acids. Germline CDR1 and CDR2: LNHDA and SQIVND (reference sequence). The CDR3 DNA sequence: TGTGCCAGTGGACAGAGTTGGGTCAATGGCTACACCTTC. Translating it yields CASGQSWVNGYTF.

This chain connects TRBV5-1 to TRBJ2-5, with D tentatively TRBD1 (5 bases). Germline assignment: CDR1 SGHRS and CDR2 YFSETQ. Trimming took 1 base from V and 3 from J, leaving 7 bases between them. The CDR3 sequence is 13 residues long. The DNA of the CDR3 is TGCGCCAGCAGCTTGACGACAGAAGAGACCCAGTACTTC. Translating gives CASSLTTEETQYF.

This chain joins TRBV5-1 and TRBJ1-1; 8 bases match TRBD1. Trimming removed 2 bases from V and 6 bases from J; junction bases left unmatched: 3. The CDR3 runs to 13 residues. Germline V gene sequence: CDR1 SGHRS, CDR2 YFSETQ. The CDR3 sequence: CASSLGQGSEAFF. CDR3 bases: TGCGCCAGCAGCTTAGGACAGGGTTCTGAAGCTTTCTTT.

The chain recombines TRBV4-2 with TRBJ2-2; 11 bases fit TRBD2. The V gene end was trimmed by 0 bases and the J gene end by 11 bases; junction bases not matched to a gene: 2. The CDR3 has 14 amino acids. CDR1 and CDR2 from the germline V gene are LGHNA and YNFKEQ. The CDR3 coding sequence is TGTGCCAGCAGCCAAGAAGGACTAGCGGGCGAGCTGTTTTTT. Encoded protein: CASSQEGLAGELFF.

This clonotype is medium-sized (0.01 to 0.1%) by share. The CDR3 nucleotides are TGTGCCAGCAGCTTATACAGGGGTAGTTCACCCCTCCACTTT. Amino acids: CASSLYRGSSPLHF. The J gene is TRBJ1-6, the V gene TRBV7-9, with 7 bases fitting TRBD1. CDR3 length equals 14 residues. Germline CDR1 is SEHNR and CDR2 is FQNEAQ (reference sequence). The V and J ends lost 2 bases and 9 bases, in that order; junction bases with no gene match: 4. The full variable domain, rest sourced from reference TRBV7-9 and TRBJ1-6, is DTGVSQNPRHKITKRGQNVTFRCDPISEHNRLYWYRQTLGQGPEFLTYFQNEAQLEKSRLLSDRFSAERPKGSFSTLEIQRTEQGDSAMYLCASSLYRGSSPLHFGNGTRLTVT.

This clonotype is medium-sized (0.01 to 0.1%) by share. The chain couples TRBV20-1 to TRBJ2-3; D may correspond to TRBD1 or TRBD2 (5 bases each). CDR3 length: 15 residues. With 0 bases removed from V and 6 bases from J, the gap between germline ends came to 16 bases. CDR1 is DFQATT, CDR2 SNEGSKA, per germline (reference sequence). CDR3 region: CSARDRRGPHDTQYF. The CDR3 region has the DNA TGCAGTGCTAGAGATCGACGGGGCCCACATGATACGCAGTATTTT.

This clonotype was recorded a few times. The chain is built from TRBV24-1 and TRBJ2-1; unclear D gene. The CDR3 runs to 16 residues. V was shortened by 2 bases and J by 3 bases, with 13 bases between the two germline ends. The germline V gene encodes CDR1 KGHDR and CDR2 SFDVKD. The CDR3 is CATSDSVAGSYNEQFF. CDR3 nucleotides: TGTGCCACCAGTGATTCCGTTGCCGGCAGCTACAATGAGCAGTTCTTC.

DNA for the CDR3: TGCAGTGCTCAACCCGGGACCCCGAACACCATATATTTT. Amino acids: CSAQPGTPNTIYF. V usage is TRBV20-1 and J usage is TRBJ1-3; D is possibly TRBD1 (5 bases). This CDR3 is built from 13 residues. The V end was cut by 5 bases, the J end by 7 bases, with 15 bases between. Per germline, CDR1 DFQATT and CDR2 SNEGSKA (reference sequence).

By sample fraction, this clonotype is medium-sized (0.01 to 0.1%). The V call is TRBV20-1, the J call TRBJ2-3; TRBD2 aligns across 12 bases. J lost 1 base, V lost 6 bases, and 8 bases had no gene match. The CDR3 contains 16 residues. Per germline, CDR1 DFQATT and CDR2 SNEGSKA (reference sequence). The CDR3 region is CSAEGASGGGTDTQYF. In nucleotides, the CDR3 is TGCAGTGCCGAAGGGGCTAGCGGGGGGGGCACAGATACGCAGTATTTT.

The V gene is TRBV5-6, the J gene TRBJ1-2, with 9 nucleotides matching TRBD1. The V gene's germline CDR1 is SGHDT and CDR2 YYEEEE. The V and J ends lost 3 bases and 3 bases, in that order; junction bases with no gene match: 3. The length of the CDR3 is 14 residues. In nucleotides, the CDR3 is TGTGCCAGCAGCTGGGGACAGGGTCACTATGGCTACACCTTC. Its protein is CASSWGQGHYGYTF.

This clonotype turned up a few times. The V call is TRBV7-2, the J call TRBJ1-3, with 9 bases aligning to TRBD1. The ends lost 3 bases at V and 4 bases at J; junction bases unmatched: 4. The CDR3 contains 15 residues. Per germline, CDR1 SGHTA and CDR2 FQGNSA. CDR3 in amino acids: CASSFDRGWGNTIYF. CDR3 bases: TGTGCCAGCAGCTTCGACAGGGGGTGGGGAAACACCATATATTTT.

In its sample, this clonotype is medium-sized. The chain links TRBV6-5 to TRBJ2-1; D possibly corresponds to TRBD1 (6 bases). V was shortened by 4 bases and J by 7 bases, with 11 bases between the two germline ends. Germline V gives CDR1 MNHEY, CDR2 SVGAGI. CDR3 size: 13 residues. The CDR3 here is CASSSQGWNEQFF. The CDR3 DNA reads as TGTGCCAGCAGTTCACAGGGTTGGAATGAGCAGTTCTTC.

The rearrangement joins TRBV2 to TRBJ1-1; D gene unclear. Germline V CDR1 and CDR2: SNHLY, FYNNEI. The CDR3 contains 12 residues. Trimming took off 7 bases at V and 8 bases at J, with 14 bases between the two ends. The CDR3 is CASTREVREAFF. For the CDR3, the DNA is TGTGCCAGCACACGGGAGGTCAGGGAAGCTTTCTTT.

By sample fraction, this clonotype is medium-sized. The rearrangement uses TRBV20-1 and TRBJ1-2, with D hard to call. The CDR3 sequence is 10 residues long. CDR1 DFQATT and CDR2 SNEGSKA come from the germline V gene (reference sequence). As DNA, the CDR3 is TGCAGGGCGACGAGCCATGGCTACACCTTC. Translating it yields CRATSHGYTF.

In its sample, this clonotype was seen a few times. V and J are TRBV19 and TRBJ1-2; D ambiguous. This CDR3 spans 14 amino acids. Germline lookup yields CDR1 LNHDA and CDR2 SQIVND (reference sequence). V lost 6 bases and J lost 6, with 17 bases in between. The CDR3, as DNA: TGTGCCAGTAGGGCCGTGACTAGGGCGGATGGCTACACCTTC. As protein: CASRAVTRADGYTF.

The rearrangement joins TRBV12-2 to TRBJ1-2; TRBD1 is taken as the D call from the table, unchecked against the DNA. TRBV12-2 has pseudogene status. The CDR3 is 12 residues long. The CDR3 region is CASRPLPYGYTF. The CDR3 DNA sequence: TGTGCAAGTCGCCCCCTGCCTTATGGCTACACCTTC.

Of note for this clonotype: It is likely a read error: a sequence one base away is far more abundant. The rearrangement uses TRBV10-3 and TRBJ2-7; D remains ambiguous. V shed 10 bases and J shed 7 bases, with 14 bases lying between them. This CDR3 comprises 11 residues. CDR1 is ENHRY and CDR2 is SYGVKD in the germline V gene. The CDR3 DNA reads as TGTGCCACCACCCATACCAATGAGCAGTACTTC. The encoded protein is CATTHTNEQYF.

The chain carries TRBV4-3 and TRBJ2-4; D tentatively reads TRBD1 or TRBD2 (6 bases each). This CDR3 is built from 16 residues. CDR1 is LGHNA and CDR2 is YSLEER in the germline V gene. The ends were cut back, 0 bases at V and 9 bases at J, with 18 bases in the middle. CDR3 region: CASSQDGGLSSGIQYF. The CDR3 coding sequence is TGCGCCAGCAGCCAAGATGGGGGGCTTAGTTCGGGCATTCAGTACTTC.

As for this clonotype: A much larger clone sits a single nucleotide away, making a read error possible. The V and J genes are TRBV7-9 and TRBJ1-2; no definite D call. CDR1 and CDR2 from the germline V gene are SEHNR and FQNEAQ (reference sequence). The CDR3 is 14 residues long. The CDR3 region is CASSLFSADYGYAF. In DNA form, the CDR3 reads TGTGCCAGCAGCTTATTCTCCGCCGACTATGGCTACGCCTTC.

This clonotype has a count of ten or more. This chain joins TRBV20-1 and TRBJ2-1, with D possibly TRBD1 on 6 matching bases. Trimming removed 7 bases at V and 10 bases at J, with 17 bases between. Germline CDR1 reads DFQATT; CDR2 reads SNEGSKA (reference sequence). The CDR3 contains 12 residues. The CDR3 here is CSGLGGPFEQFF. The CDR3 DNA is TGCAGTGGCCTAGGGGGACCTTTCGAGCAGTTCTTC.